This T cell receptor beta chain was sequenced in a study of human thymus T cells. In the case of this clone: The antigen is unknown.

Whole-study results and caveats: Unrelated individuals reportedly shared highly overlapping thymic TCR repertoires.

It was from resections taken during corrective heart surgery that the thymus tissue came. The V segment lost 2 bases and the J segment 2 bases; nucleotides outside the gene matches: 4. The germline gives CDR1 SGHVS, CDR2 FQNEAQ. This CDR3 comprises 16 residues. This table comes from immunoSEQ multiplex PCR, and its TCRdb copy is limited to in-frame clones, with some not included. In the table there are some 72,000 clones, approximately 97% of which are singletons. The source of this sequence is a boy younger than two with a congenital heart defect but otherwise immunologically healthy. Sample: thymus tissue. The chain couples TRBV7-8 to TRBJ2-4, with TRBD1 matching 9 bases. CDR3 DNA sequence: TGTGCCAGCAGCTTACGAGACAGGGGGACCAAAAACATTCAGTACTTC. Translation: CASSLRDRGTKNIQYF.